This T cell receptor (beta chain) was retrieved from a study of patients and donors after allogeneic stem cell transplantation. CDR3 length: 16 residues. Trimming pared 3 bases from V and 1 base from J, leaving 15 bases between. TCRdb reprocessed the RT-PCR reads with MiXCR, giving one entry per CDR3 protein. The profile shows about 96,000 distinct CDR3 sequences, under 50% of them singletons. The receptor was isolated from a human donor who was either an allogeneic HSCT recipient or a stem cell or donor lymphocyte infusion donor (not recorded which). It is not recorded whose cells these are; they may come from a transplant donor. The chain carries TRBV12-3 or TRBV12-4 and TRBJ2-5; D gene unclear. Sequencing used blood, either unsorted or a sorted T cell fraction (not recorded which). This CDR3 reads CASSFSRGIGQETQYF. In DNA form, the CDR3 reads TGTGCCAGCAGTTTTTCTCGTGGGATAGGCCAAGAGACCCAGTACTTC.